This T cell receptor (beta chain) was obtained from a study of T cell repertoires in cytomegalovirus infection. The wider study: From public TCR beta signatures came an indication of both CMV infection and matching HLA type. Findings of the study overall: HLA-C-restricted CMV-specific TCR beta clonotypes prevailed in the ex vivo response. Of the TCR beta families, the public ones yielded a cumulative frequency that identified carriers of CMV plus the relevant HLA.

This CDR3 spans 15 amino acids. Looked up from germline, CDR1 is MNHNS and CDR2 is SASEGT. V was trimmed by 0 bases and J by 5 bases, leaving 11 bases between them. Ten or more counts support this clonotype. The antigen is unknown. TCRdb independently ran MiXCR on the reads; one entry per CDR3 protein. The data contain nearly 550,000 distinct CDR3 sequences, more than 15% of them singletons. This clonotype was obtained from a human donor in good health (CMV status not recorded). Some clones in this sample may be carry-over from other donors' samples. The sequencing sample was made of CD8+ T cells from PBMCs. This chain uses TRBV6-1 with TRBJ1-5; D might be TRBD1 (5 bases). CDR3 residues: CASSEAPGPDQPQHF. The CDR3 DNA reads TGTGCCAGCAGTGAAGCCCCAGGGCCCGATCAGCCCCAGCATTTT.